The 14 T cell receptor beta chains reported below all come from one sample, sequenced in a study of T cell responses to AZD1222 COVID-19 vaccine. Generated by immunoSEQ multiplex PCR, the TCRdb table keeps only in-frame clones and is missing some. The table has some 140,000 clones, nearly 90% seen once. The sample here was peripheral blood, taken 28 days after the second AZD1222 dose. The receptors were gathered from an adult who received the AZD1222 COVID-19 vaccine.

V and J are TRBV29-1 and TRBJ2-1; the D gene could be TRBD1 or TRBD2 (6 bases each). CDR3 size: 13 residues. Per the germline V gene, CDR1 is SQVTM and CDR2 is ANQGSEA. Between the trimmed V and J ends, which lost 6 bases and 6 bases, there was a span of 15 bases. In DNA form, the CDR3 reads TGCAGCGTGGACCGGGGGCAGGTCAATGAGCAGTTCTTC. This translates into CSVDRGQVNEQFF.

The chain combines TRBV28 with TRBJ2-1; D is tentatively TRBD1 or TRBD2 (5 bases each). The germline V gene encodes CDR1 MDHEN and CDR2 SYDVKM. The CDR3 contains 15 residues. Trimming pared 6 bases from V and 5 bases from J, leaving 17 bases between. The CDR3 spells CASSKMGVLNNEQFF. In nucleotides, the CDR3 is TGTGCCAGCAGCAAAATGGGGGTGCTGAACAATGAGCAGTTCTTC.

This clone came up once. This rearrangement joins TRBV3-1 (or the pseudogene TRBV3-2) to TRBJ1-5, with TRBD1 as a possible D gene (6 bases). The CDR3 contains 15 residues. From germline, CDR1 is LGHDT and CDR2 YNNKEL (reference sequence). Between the trimmed V and J ends, which lost 3 bases and 6 bases, there was a span of 15 bases. CDR3 in DNA: TGTGCCAGCAGCCAGGATACAGGGAGGGCTCAGCCCCAGCATTTT. This sequence encodes CASSQDTGRAQPQHF.

The CDR3 nucleotides are TGTGCCAGCAGCAAAGCGCGAGGAGTAGATCAGCCCCAGCATTTT. This translates into CASSKARGVDQPQHF. The J gene is TRBJ1-5, the V gene TRBV21-1. TRBV21-1 is recorded as a pseudogene. There are 15 residues in the CDR3.

The rearrangement uses TRBV6-5 and TRBJ1-6; D gene uncertain. CDR1 and CDR2 from the germline V gene are MNHEY and SVGAGI. This CDR3 is built from 14 residues. V gave up 7 bases and J gave up 0 bases, with 7 bases separating them. The CDR3 DNA follows: TGTGCCAGCAACGCCCTCTCCTATAATTCACCCCTCCACTTT. It translates to CASNALSYNSPLHF.

The chain carries TRBV29-1 and TRBJ1-4; 8 bases are a match to TRBD1. Germline CDR1 reads SQVTM; CDR2 reads ANQGSEA. Germline trimming cut 3 bases from V and 5 bases from J; bases unmatched to any gene: 2. This CDR3 spans 13 amino acids. CDR3 sequence (DNA): TGCAGCGTTGAGGACAGGGTAAATGAAAAACTGTTTTTT. Its protein is CSVEDRVNEKLFF.

This clone was seen only once. This chain connects TRBV15 to TRBJ1-4, with D possibly TRBD1 on 6 matching bases. The CDR3 loop spans 15 amino acids. Trimming took off 3 bases at V and 4 bases at J, with 12 bases between the two ends. Germline loops: CDR1 LNHNV, CDR2 YYDKDF (reference sequence). The CDR3 protein is CATSSPTGINEKLFF. CDR3 bases: TGTGCCACCAGCAGCCCCACAGGGATTAATGAAAAACTGTTTTTT.

The V call is TRBV5-1, the J call TRBJ2-5, with TRBD1 as a possible D gene (6 bases). Looked up from germline, CDR1 is SGHRS and CDR2 is YFSETQ. V lost 5 bases and J 0 bases, leaving 11 bases between the germline ends. CDR3 size: 14 residues. The CDR3 protein is CASREQGNQETQYF. The DNA for the CDR3 is TGCGCCAGCAGGGAACAGGGTAACCAAGAGACCCAGTACTTC.

This sequence joins TRBV4-1 and TRBJ2-7; D uncertain. Trimming removed 4 bases at V and 2 bases at J, with 12 bases between. Germline-derived CDR1 and CDR2 are MGHRA and YSYEKL. This CDR3 region has 14 residues. The CDR3 region is CASSLRKDAYEQYF. CDR3 sequence (DNA): TGCGCCAGCAGCCTACGAAAGGACGCCTACGAGCAGTACTTC.

The chain employs TRBV6-5 and TRBJ1-1; D gene ambiguous. Germline CDR1 reads MNHEY; CDR2 reads SVGAGI. This CDR3 is 12 amino acids long. With 4 bases removed from V and 11 bases from J, the gap between germline ends came to 14 bases. The CDR3 coding sequence is TGTGCCAGCAGTTCCCCCCCGCTAGGGGCTTTCTTT. Its protein is CASSSPPLGAFF.

This clone was found once. This chain connects TRBV11-3 to TRBJ1-2; a possible D gene is TRBD1 (5 bases). The CDR3 totals 14 residues. Germline CDR1 is SGHNT and CDR2 is YENEEA. V was shortened by 5 bases and J by 3 bases, with 13 bases between the two germline ends. The CDR3 DNA reads TGTGCCAGCAGCCCCGCGGGACGGTACTATGGCTACACCTTC. This encodes CASSPAGRYYGYTF.

A few counts support this clone. The gene calls are TRBV5-1 and TRBJ2-3; TRBD2 aligns across 13 bases. The length of the CDR3 is 17 residues. CDR1 is SGHRS, CDR2 YFSETQ, per germline. The trim removed 1 base at V and 6 bases at J, leaving 8 bases unmatched. The CDR3 DNA reads as TGCGCCAGCAGCTTGACTAGCGGGGGGGCCAGTTGGGATACGCAGTATTTT. Amino acids: CASSLTSGGASWDTQYF.

A remark on this clone: Its ends do not fully match the called genes, so a read error is possible. V and J are TRBV7-7 and TRBJ2-3; TRBD2 agrees at 15 bases. Per the germline V gene, CDR1 is SSHAT and CDR2 is FNYEAQ (reference sequence). The CDR3 extends over 16 amino acids. CDR3 in DNA: TGTGCTAGCAGCCCGGGACTAGCGGGGGGTGAAGATACGCAGTATTTT. Its translation: CASSPGLAGGEDTQYF. Together with reference TRBV7-7 and TRBJ2-3, the CDR3 gives the full variable domain: GAGVSQSPRYKVTKRGQDVTLRCDPISSHATLYWYQQALGQGPEFLTYFNYEAQPDKSGLPSDRFSAERPEGSISTLTIQRTEQRDSAMYRCASSPGLAGGEDTQYFGPGTRLTVL.

There are a few counts of this clone. The rearrangement links TRBV21-1 to TRBJ2-1. TRBV21-1 is designated a pseudogene. CDR3 length: 14 amino acids. DNA for the CDR3: TGTGCCAGCAGCACCCGGGACCCAGTCAATGAGCAGTTCTTC. Its protein product is CASSTRDPVNEQFF.